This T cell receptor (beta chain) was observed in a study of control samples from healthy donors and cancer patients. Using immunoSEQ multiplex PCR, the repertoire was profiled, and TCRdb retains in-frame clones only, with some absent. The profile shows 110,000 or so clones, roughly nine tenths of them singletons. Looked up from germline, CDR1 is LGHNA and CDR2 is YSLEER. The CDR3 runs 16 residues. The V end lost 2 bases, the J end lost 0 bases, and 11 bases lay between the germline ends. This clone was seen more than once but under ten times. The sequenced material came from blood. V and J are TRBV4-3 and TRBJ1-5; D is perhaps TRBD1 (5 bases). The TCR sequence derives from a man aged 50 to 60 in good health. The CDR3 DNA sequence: TGCGCCAGCAGCCAATCTCACAGGAGTAGCAATCAGCCCCAGCATTTT. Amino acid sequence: CASSQSHRSSNQPQHF.